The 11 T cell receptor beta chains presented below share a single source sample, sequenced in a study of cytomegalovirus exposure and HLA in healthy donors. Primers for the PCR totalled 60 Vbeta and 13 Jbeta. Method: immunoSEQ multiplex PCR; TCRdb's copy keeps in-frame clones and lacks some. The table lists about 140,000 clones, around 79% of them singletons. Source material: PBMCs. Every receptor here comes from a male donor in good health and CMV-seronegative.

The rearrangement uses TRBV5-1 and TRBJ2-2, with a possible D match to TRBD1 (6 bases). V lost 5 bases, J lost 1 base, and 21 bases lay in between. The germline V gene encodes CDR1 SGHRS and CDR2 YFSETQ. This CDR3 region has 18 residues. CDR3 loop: CASRKGDWTFRNTGELFF. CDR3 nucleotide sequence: TGCGCCAGCAGGAAGGGGGATTGGACCTTTCGGAACACCGGGGAGCTGTTTTTT.

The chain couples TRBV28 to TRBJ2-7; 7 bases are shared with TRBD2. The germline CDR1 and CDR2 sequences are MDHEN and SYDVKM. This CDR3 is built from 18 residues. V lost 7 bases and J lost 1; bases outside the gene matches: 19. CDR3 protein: CASKIGGSPWGRSYEQYF. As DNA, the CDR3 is TGTGCCAGCAAGATCGGCGGGAGTCCTTGGGGACGTTCCTACGAGCAGTACTTC.

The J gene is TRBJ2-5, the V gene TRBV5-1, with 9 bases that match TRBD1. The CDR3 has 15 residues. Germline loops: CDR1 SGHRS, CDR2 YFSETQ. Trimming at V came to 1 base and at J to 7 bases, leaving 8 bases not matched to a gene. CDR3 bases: TGCGCCAGCAGCTTGCCCCAGGACAGGGGTGGGACCCAGTACTTC. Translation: CASSLPQDRGGTQYF. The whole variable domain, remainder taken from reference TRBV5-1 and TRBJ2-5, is KAGVTQTPRYLIKTRGQQVTLSCSPISGHRSVSWYQQTPGQGLQFLFEYFSETQRNKGNFPGRFSGRQFSNSRSEMNVSTLELGDSALYLCASSLPQDRGGTQYFGPGTRLLVL.

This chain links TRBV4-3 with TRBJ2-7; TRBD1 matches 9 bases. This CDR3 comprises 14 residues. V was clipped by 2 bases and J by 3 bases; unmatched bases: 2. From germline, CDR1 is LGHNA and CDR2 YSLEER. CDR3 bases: TGCGCCAGCAGCCAAAGGGACAGGGTCTACGAGCAGTACTTC. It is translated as CASSQRDRVYEQYF.

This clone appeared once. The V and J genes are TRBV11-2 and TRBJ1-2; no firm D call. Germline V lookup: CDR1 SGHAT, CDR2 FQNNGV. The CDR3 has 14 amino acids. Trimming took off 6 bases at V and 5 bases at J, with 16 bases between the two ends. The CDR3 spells CASSLVGDGYGYTF. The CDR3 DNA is TGTGCCAGCAGTCTAGTGGGTGATGGTTATGGCTACACCTTC.

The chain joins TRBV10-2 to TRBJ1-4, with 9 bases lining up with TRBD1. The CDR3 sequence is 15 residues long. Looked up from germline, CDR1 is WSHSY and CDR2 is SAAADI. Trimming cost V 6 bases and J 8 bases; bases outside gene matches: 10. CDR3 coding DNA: TGCGCCAGCAGACCTCCGGGACAGGGAGCCGAAAAACTGTTTTTT. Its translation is CASRPPGQGAEKLFF.

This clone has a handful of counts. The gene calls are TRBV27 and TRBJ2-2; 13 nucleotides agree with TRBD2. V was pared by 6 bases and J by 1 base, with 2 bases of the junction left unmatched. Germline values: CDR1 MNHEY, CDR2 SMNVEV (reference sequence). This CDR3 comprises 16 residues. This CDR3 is CASRRLAGGNTGELFF. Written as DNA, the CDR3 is TGTGCCAGCAGAAGACTAGCGGGGGGGAACACCGGGGAGCTGTTTTTT.

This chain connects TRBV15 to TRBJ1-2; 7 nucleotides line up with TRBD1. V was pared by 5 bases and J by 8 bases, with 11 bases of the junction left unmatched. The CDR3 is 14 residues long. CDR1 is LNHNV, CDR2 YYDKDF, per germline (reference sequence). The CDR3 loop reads CATSRDRASGGYTF. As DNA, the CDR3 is TGTGCCACCAGCCGTGACAGGGCTTCAGGGGGCTACACCTTC.

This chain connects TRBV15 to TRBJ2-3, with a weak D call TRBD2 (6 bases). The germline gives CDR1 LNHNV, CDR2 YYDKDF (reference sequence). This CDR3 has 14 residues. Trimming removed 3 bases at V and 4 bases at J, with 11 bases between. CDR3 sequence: CATSREGASDTQYF. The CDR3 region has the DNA TGTGCCACCAGCAGGGAGGGAGCGTCAGATACGCAGTATTTT.

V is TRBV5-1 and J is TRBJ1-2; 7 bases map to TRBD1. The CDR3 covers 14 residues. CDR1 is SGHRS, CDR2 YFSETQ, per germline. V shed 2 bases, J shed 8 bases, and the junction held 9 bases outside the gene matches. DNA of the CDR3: TGCGCCAGCAGCTTTAGGGACAGCCTTGGGGGCTACACCTTC. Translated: CASSFRDSLGGYTF. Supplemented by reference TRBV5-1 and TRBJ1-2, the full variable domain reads KAGVTQTPRYLIKTRGQQVTLSCSPISGHRSVSWYQQTPGQGLQFLFEYFSETQRNKGNFPGRFSGRQFSNSRSEMNVSTLELGDSALYLCASSFRDSLGGYTFGSGTRLTVV.

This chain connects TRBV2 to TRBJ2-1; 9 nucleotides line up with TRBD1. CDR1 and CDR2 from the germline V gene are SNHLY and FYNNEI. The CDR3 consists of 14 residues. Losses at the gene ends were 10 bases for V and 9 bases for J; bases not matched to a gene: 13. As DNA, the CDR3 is TGTGCCACCTCTCCGGGACAGGGTATCGGTGAGCAGTTCTTC. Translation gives CATSPGQGIGEQFF.